This is a list of T cell receptor beta chains from one sample in a study of cytomegalovirus exposure and HLA in healthy donors. TCRdb's table, derived via immunoSEQ multiplex PCR, lists solely in-frame clones and lacks some. The data contain about 190,000 clones, around 81% of them singletons. The specimen was PBMCs. These TCRs come from a man between 18 and 35 years old in good health and CMV-seronegative. Both conserved end residues are part of each CDR3. A D gene is named only where the DNA matches it firmly. Clone size appears in some rows only: once, few, many, or a class for an expanded clone.

CDR3 DNA,CDR3 protein,D gene,clone size,V gene,J gene
TGTGCCAGCAGCCTGGGGAGTAGCAATCAGCCCCAGCATTTT,CASSLGSSNQPQHF,-,-,TRBV9,TRBJ1-5
TGTGCCAGCAGCCGGACTAGCGGGCCCCAAGAGACCCAGTACTTC,CASSRTSGPQETQYF,TRBD2,-,TRBV5-8,TRBJ2-5
TGCGCCAGCAGCCAAGAGCAGGAACTCTATGGCTACACCTTC,CASSQEQELYGYTF,-,-,TRBV4-3,TRBJ1-2
TGTGCCAGCAGCGGACGCCGAAGGACAGGGCCTGGCTACACCTTC,CASSGRRRTGPGYTF,TRBD1,once,TRBV9,TRBJ1-2
TGCGCCAGCAGCTTGGGGCCCGAATACGAGCAGTACTTC,CASSLGPEYEQYF,-,-,TRBV5-1,TRBJ2-7
TGTGCCAGCAGTGGGTGGCTAGCGGGAGGAGAAGAGACCCAGTACTTC,CASSGWLAGGEETQYF,TRBD2,-,TRBV2,TRBJ2-5
TGCAGCGTGGAACAGACAGTAAAAGCTTTCTTT,CSVEQTVKAFF,-,-,TRBV29-1,TRBJ1-1
TGTGCCAGCAGCGGGATAGCCAAAAACATTCAGTACTTC,CASSGIAKNIQYF,-,-,TRBV27,TRBJ2-4
TGTGCCAGCAGCCCCTTCGAGGGAACCTATAATTCACCCCTCCACTTT,CASSPFEGTYNSPLHF,-,-,TRBV5-6,TRBJ1-6
TGCGCCAGCAGCCAATTCCCCCGGACAGGCATGAACACTGAAGCTTTCTTT,CASSQFPRTGMNTEAFF,TRBD1,-,TRBV4-1,TRBJ1-1
TGTGCCAGCAGTTCCGGACATCGGAGCTCTGGAAACACCATATATTTT,CASSSGHRSSGNTIYF,-,-,TRBV28,TRBJ1-3
TGCGCCAGCAGCTTGGGCGGGACAGAGAACACCGGGGAGCTGTTTTTT,CASSLGGTENTGELFF,-,-,TRBV5-1,TRBJ2-2
TGTGCCAGCTCACCGCGAGGAGGGTGGGGGCAAGAGACCCAGTACTTC,CASSPRGGWGQETQYF,-,-,TRBV18,TRBJ2-5
TGTGCCAGCAGTGGGGGCCTTGGGGACAGGCAGCCCTACGAGCAGTACTTC,CASSGGLGDRQPYEQYF,TRBD1,few,TRBV27,TRBJ2-7
TGCGCCAGCAGCTACGGGACTAGCTCCTACGAGCAGTACTTC,CASSYGTSSYEQYF,TRBD2,once,TRBV5-1,TRBJ2-7